This T cell receptor beta chain was captured in a study of blood T cell repertoires in COVID-19. Sequenced by immunoSEQ multiplex PCR; TCRdb stores in-frame clones only, minus some. This sample has approximately 52,000 clones, with 75% to 90% found just once. The length of the CDR3 is 13 residues. Trimming left V 7 bases short and J 3 bases short, with 13 bases between. Germline CDR1 reads MNHEY; CDR2 reads SVGAGI. The clonotype comes from a man aged 55-75 years with acute or convalescent COVID-19. The specimen was peripheral blood. The chain combines TRBV6-5 with TRBJ2-7, with D maybe TRBD2 (7 bases). This chain's CDR3 is CASNRGASYEQYF. The DNA for the CDR3 is TGTGCCAGCAACCGGGGGGCTAGCTACGAGCAGTACTTC.